This T cell receptor (beta chain) comes out of a study of neoadjuvant anti-PD-1 for oral cavity cancer. Study-level background: Nivolumab at 3 mg/kg was mostly given biweekly, three to four doses, pre-surgery. Non-progressing patients received a fourth nivolumab dose near day 43, then surgery on days 50-56.

Six replicates per PBMC sample, mostly from about 500 ng of genomic DNA. The repertoire was sequenced with immunoSEQ multiplex PCR; TCRdb's copy has only in-frame clones and lacks some. The repertoire consists of tens of thousands of clones, with about 86% occurring once and the leading ten covering about 3.7%. Patients were newly diagnosed with stage II-IVA oral cavity squamous cell carcinoma without prior systemic or radiation treatment. Material: PBMCs, obtained before nivolumab (anti-PD-1) treatment. This sequence was found in a person between 35 and 79 years old with oral cavity squamous cell carcinoma.

The CDR3 DNA sequence: TGTGCCAGCAGCTTAGCCAGTGGGGGGCTATTTACTGAAGCTTTCTTT. Its protein is CASSLASGGLFTEAFF. V and J are TRBV11-2 and TRBJ1-1; tentative D call: TRBD1 (6 bases). The ends were cut back, 1 base at V and 5 bases at J, with 17 bases in the middle. This CDR3 contains 16 residues. Germline V lookup: CDR1 SGHAT, CDR2 FQNNGV.